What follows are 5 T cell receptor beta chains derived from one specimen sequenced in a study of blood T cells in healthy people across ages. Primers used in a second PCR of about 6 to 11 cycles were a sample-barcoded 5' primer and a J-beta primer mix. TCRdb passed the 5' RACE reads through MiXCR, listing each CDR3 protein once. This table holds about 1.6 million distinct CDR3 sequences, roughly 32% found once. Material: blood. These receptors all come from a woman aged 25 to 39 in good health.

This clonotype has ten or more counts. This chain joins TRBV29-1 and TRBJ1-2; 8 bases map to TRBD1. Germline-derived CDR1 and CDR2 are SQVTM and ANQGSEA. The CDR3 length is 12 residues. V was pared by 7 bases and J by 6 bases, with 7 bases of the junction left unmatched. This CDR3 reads CSARTGRHGYTF. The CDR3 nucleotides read TGCAGCGCCAGGACAGGGAGACATGGCTACACCTTC.

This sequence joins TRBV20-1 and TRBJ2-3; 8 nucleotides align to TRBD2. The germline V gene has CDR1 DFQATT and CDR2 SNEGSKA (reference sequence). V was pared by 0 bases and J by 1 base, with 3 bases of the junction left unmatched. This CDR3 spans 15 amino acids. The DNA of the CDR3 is TGCAGTGCTAGAGACGGGGGGGCGGGCACAGATACGCAGTATTTT. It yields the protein CSARDGGAGTDTQYF.

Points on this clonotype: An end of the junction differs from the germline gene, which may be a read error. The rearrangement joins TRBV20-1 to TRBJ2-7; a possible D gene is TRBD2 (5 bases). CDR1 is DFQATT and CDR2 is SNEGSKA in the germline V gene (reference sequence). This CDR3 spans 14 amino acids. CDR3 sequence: CGARDGVGSYEQYF. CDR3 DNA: TGCGGTGCTAGAGATGGGGTAGGGAGCTACGAGCAGTACTTC.

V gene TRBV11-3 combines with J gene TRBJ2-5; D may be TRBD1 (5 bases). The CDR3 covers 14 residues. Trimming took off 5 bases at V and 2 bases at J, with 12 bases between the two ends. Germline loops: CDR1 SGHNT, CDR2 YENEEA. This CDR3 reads CASSGSDSQETQYF. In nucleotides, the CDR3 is TGTGCCAGCAGCGGCTCCGACAGTCAAGAGACCCAGTACTTC.

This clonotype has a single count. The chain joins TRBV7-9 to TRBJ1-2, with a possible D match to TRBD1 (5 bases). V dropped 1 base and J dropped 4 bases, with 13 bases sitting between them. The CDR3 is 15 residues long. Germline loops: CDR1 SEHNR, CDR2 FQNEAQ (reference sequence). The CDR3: CASSLVTQGIYGYTF. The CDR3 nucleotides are TGTGCCAGCAGCTTAGTTACGCAGGGCATCTATGGCTACACCTTC.